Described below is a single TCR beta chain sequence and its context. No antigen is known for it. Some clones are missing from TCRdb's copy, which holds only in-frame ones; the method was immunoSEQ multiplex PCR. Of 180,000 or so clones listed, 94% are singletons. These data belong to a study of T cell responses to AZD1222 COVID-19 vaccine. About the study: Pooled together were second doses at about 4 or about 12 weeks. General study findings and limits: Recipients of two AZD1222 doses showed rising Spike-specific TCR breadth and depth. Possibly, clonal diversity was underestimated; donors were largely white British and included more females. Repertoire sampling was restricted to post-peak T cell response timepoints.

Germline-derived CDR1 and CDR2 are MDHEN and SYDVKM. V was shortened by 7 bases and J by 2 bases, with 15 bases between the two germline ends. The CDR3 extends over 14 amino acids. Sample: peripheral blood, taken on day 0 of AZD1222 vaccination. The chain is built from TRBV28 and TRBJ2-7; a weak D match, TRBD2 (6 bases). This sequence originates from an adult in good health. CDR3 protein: CASTRIGGTYEQYF. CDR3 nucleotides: TGTGCCAGCACCAGAATCGGAGGGACCTACGAGCAGTACTTC.